This TCR beta chain was sequenced for a study of cytotoxic CD8 clonotypes in ibrutinib-treated CLL. Study summary: Responses comprised around 24 partial and 2 complete; at median around 6 years, approximately 14 remained remitted and some twelve progressed. Broader study findings: The clonality went up when patients responded to ibrutinib and dropped back toward baseline at progression. Treatment left the uncommon public clonotypes either contracted or stable in frequency.

This clone was seen a few times. Antigen specificity is unknown. The protocol was immunoSEQ multiplex PCR, while the TCRdb copy is restricted to in-frame clones and leaves out a portion. The repertoire holds about 74,000 clones, with 75% to 85% as singletons. The sequencing here drew on PBMCs, taken at disease progression, from a patient treated with ibrutinib. The TCR comes from a human donor with chronic lymphocytic leukemia.

The CDR3 protein is CASSLLAGPSTDTQYF. In nucleotides, the CDR3 is TGCGCCAGCAGCTTGCTAGCGGGCCCCAGCACAGATACGCAGTATTTT. This chain uses TRBV5-1 with TRBJ2-3; 8 positions match TRBD2. Looked up from germline, CDR1 is SGHRS and CDR2 is YFSETQ. V shed 1 base, J shed 0 bases, and the junction held 4 bases outside the gene matches. The length of the CDR3 is 16 residues.